The 27 T cell receptor beta chains listed next were all sequenced from one sample in a study of blood T cell repertoires in COVID-19. Libraries were prepared by immunoSEQ multiplex PCR; TCRdb keeps only in-frame clonotypes and omits some of them. This sample has more than 130,000 clones, with almost 90% found just once. Sequenced material: peripheral blood. Receptors were obtained from a man aged 50-59 years with active or convalescent COVID-19.

This clone appeared a single time. The CDR3 reads CASTPTEGGNYGYTF. The DNA of the CDR3 is TGCGCCAGCACCCCAACCGAGGGCGGTAACTATGGCTACACCTTC. V and J are TRBV5-1 and TRBJ1-2; D gene unclear. The length of the CDR3 is 15 residues. The V end lost 6 bases, the J end lost 1 base, and 16 bases lay between the germline ends. Germline V gene sequence: CDR1 SGHRS, CDR2 YFSETQ.

CDR3 amino acids: CASSLVGEGYGYTF. The CDR3 nucleotides are TGTGCCAGCAGTTTAGTTGGGGAGGGCTATGGCTACACCTTC. This chain uses TRBV27 with TRBJ1-2; no clear D gene. The V end was cut by 2 bases, the J end by 4 bases, with 11 bases between. The CDR3 runs 14 residues. Germline CDR1 reads MNHEY; CDR2 reads SMNVEV (reference sequence).

The chain employs TRBV3-1 (or the pseudogene TRBV3-2) and TRBJ2-4, with TRBD1 matching 8 bases. V was clipped by 4 bases and J by 6 bases; unmatched bases: 5. CDR3 size: 14 residues. Germline-derived CDR1 and CDR2 are LGHDT and YNNKEL (reference sequence). CDR3 in DNA: TGTGCCAGCAGCCTGACAGGGGTCGGAAACATTCAGTACTTC. It is translated as CASSLTGVGNIQYF.

V usage is TRBV7-8 and J usage is TRBJ2-3; TRBD1 aligns across 7 bases. After removal of 5 bases from V and 6 bases from J, the junction contained 14 bases not matched to a gene. The CDR3 has 16 residues. Per the germline V gene, CDR1 is SGHVS and CDR2 is FQNEAQ. The CDR3, as DNA: TGTGCCAGCAGCGGCCCCCGGGAAGGGGGCGAGGATACGCAGTATTTT. Translated, it gives CASSGPREGGEDTQYF.

J is TRBJ1-2 and V is TRBV3-1 (or the pseudogene TRBV3-2); 9 nucleotides align to TRBD1. CDR1 LGHDT and CDR2 YNNKEL come from the germline V gene (reference sequence). The CDR3 spans 14 residues. J gave up 8 bases and V 6 bases, and 10 bases lay outside the gene matches. DNA for the CDR3: TGTGCCAGCAGGCCACACAGGGGGCAGGACGGCTACACCTTC. Amino acids: CASRPHRGQDGYTF.

This clone was seen a handful of times. This chain joins TRBV6-2 or TRBV6-3 and TRBJ2-1; 11 positions match TRBD2. Germline V gene lookup returns CDR1 MNHEY and CDR2 SVGEGT. The V segment lost 2 bases and the J segment 0 bases; nucleotides outside the gene matches: 0. The CDR3 has 16 residues. The CDR3 reads CASSYGTSGSYNEQFF. CDR3 sequence (DNA): TGTGCCAGCAGTTACGGGACTAGCGGCTCCTACAATGAGCAGTTCTTC.

The chain carries TRBV28 and TRBJ2-7; 10 bases align to TRBD2. The CDR3 totals 15 residues. Germline loops: CDR1 MDHEN, CDR2 SYDVKM. V lost 5 bases and J lost 1; bases outside the gene matches: 5. CDR3 coding DNA: TGTGCCAGCAGTGCCCCAGCGGGGGGGTCCTACGAGCAGTACTTC. The encoded protein is CASSAPAGGSYEQYF.

The chain carries TRBV10-3 and TRBJ2-1; 10 bases match TRBD1. This CDR3 is built from 18 residues. CDR1 is ENHRY and CDR2 is SYGVKD in the germline V gene. V dropped 3 bases and J dropped 8; count of bases not matched to a gene: 16. The CDR3 loop is CAISDPDRGLARRDEQFF. Here the CDR3 DNA reads TGTGCCATCAGTGACCCTGACAGGGGGCTAGCACGTCGGGATGAGCAGTTCTTC.

The chain links TRBV27 to TRBJ2-1, with 7 bases matching TRBD2. This CDR3 is built from 14 residues. Trimming took 3 bases from V and 2 from J; bases not matched to a gene: 1. Germline CDR1 MNHEY, CDR2 SMNVEV (reference sequence). CDR3 sequence reads: CASSFTSAYNEQFF. The CDR3, as DNA: TGTGCCAGCAGTTTCACTAGCGCCTACAATGAGCAGTTCTTC.

The chain's CDR3 is CASSLGDSLYNSPLHF. The CDR3 nucleotides are TGTGCCAGCAGCTTAGGGGACAGCCTTTATAATTCACCCCTCCACTTT. The chain recombines TRBV11-2 with TRBJ1-6; 7 positions agree with TRBD1. CDR1 SGHAT and CDR2 FQNNGV come from the germline V gene. Germline trimming cut 1 base from V and 4 bases from J; bases unmatched to any gene: 4. The CDR3 length is 16 residues. The whole variable domain, remainder taken from reference TRBV11-2 and TRBJ1-6, is EAGVAQSPRYKIIEKRQSVAFWCNPISGHATLYWYQQILGQGPKLLIQFQNNGVVDDSQLPKDRFSAERLKGVDSTLKIQPAKLEDSAVYLCASSLGDSLYNSPLHFGNGTRLTVT.

This rearrangement joins TRBV7-3 to TRBJ2-1; 12 bases align to TRBD1. V lost 5 bases and J lost 7; bases outside the gene matches: 9. This CDR3 spans 16 amino acids. Germline CDR1 is SGHTA and CDR2 is FQGTGA. CDR3 region: CASSASRDRGLNEQFF. In nucleotides, the CDR3 is TGTGCCAGCAGCGCATCCCGGGACAGGGGGCTAAATGAGCAGTTCTTC.

The chain recombines TRBV7-9 with TRBJ1-1; unclear D gene. Trimming took 1 base from V and 1 from J, leaving 7 bases between them. The CDR3 extends over 14 amino acids. Per the germline V gene, CDR1 is SEHNR and CDR2 is FQNEAQ (reference sequence). CDR3 amino acids: CASSLETGNTEAFF. CDR3 coding DNA: TGTGCCAGCAGCTTAGAAACGGGGAACACTGAAGCTTTCTTT.

The rearrangement links TRBV3-1 (or the pseudogene TRBV3-2) to TRBJ2-1; TRBD2 matches 16 bases. With V trimmed by 5 bases and J by 7 bases, 17 bases remained unmatched. The CDR3 is made up of 20 amino acids. Germline CDR1 is LGHDT and CDR2 is YNNKEL (reference sequence). This chain's CDR3 is CASSSEEGTSGRALRNEQFF. The CDR3 DNA reads as TGTGCCAGCAGCTCAGAGGAGGGGACTAGCGGGAGGGCCTTACGGAATGAGCAGTTCTTC.

The rearrangement joins TRBV5-1 to TRBJ2-1; TRBD2 agrees at 10 bases. CDR3 size: 18 residues. Germline V lookup: CDR1 SGHRS, CDR2 YFSETQ. Losses at the gene ends were 1 base for V and 2 bases for J; bases not matched to a gene: 9. The CDR3 sequence: CASSLSALTSGTYNEQFF. In DNA, the CDR3 is TGCGCCAGCAGCTTGTCAGCTCTTACTAGCGGGACCTACAATGAGCAGTTCTTC.

V usage is TRBV28 and J usage is TRBJ1-4; TRBD1 might be the D (5 bases). Per the germline V gene, CDR1 is MDHEN and CDR2 is SYDVKM. There are 14 residues in the CDR3. The V end was cut by 7 bases, the J end by 8 bases, with 17 bases between. The CDR3 region is CASIPGALGEKLFF. The DNA of the CDR3 is TGTGCCAGCATCCCTGGGGCCCTGGGGGAAAAACTGTTTTTT.

V gene TRBV6-2 or TRBV6-3 combines with J gene TRBJ1-5; 7 positions match TRBD1. CDR1 and CDR2 (germline): MNHEY, SVGEGT. Losses at the gene ends were 6 bases for V and 1 base for J; bases not matched to a gene: 9. CDR3 length: 16 residues. The CDR3 sequence: CASSRNRGRSNQPQHF. For the CDR3, the DNA is TGTGCCAGCAGCCGTAACAGGGGACGGAGCAATCAGCCCCAGCATTTT.

The J gene is TRBJ2-3, the V gene TRBV24-1; 7 bases fit TRBD2. J was trimmed by 1 base and V by 4 bases; bases with no gene match: 13. The germline CDR1 and CDR2 sequences are KGHDR and SFDVKD. This CDR3 contains 18 residues. The CDR3 DNA reads as TGTGCCACCAGTGACGGGTTCGGGGGGAGGGCTGGCACAGATACGCAGTATTTT. It encodes CATSDGFGGRAGTDTQYF.

The V and J genes are TRBV27 and TRBJ2-7, with a tentative D call TRBD2 (6 bases). The CDR3 totals 13 residues. V gave up 5 bases and J gave up 0 bases, with 8 bases separating them. Germline values: CDR1 MNHEY, CDR2 SMNVEV (reference sequence). CDR3 DNA sequence: TGTGCCAGCAGTAGAGCGGGCTCCTACGAGCAGTACTTC. Amino acid sequence: CASSRAGSYEQYF.

The rearrangement uses TRBV6-5 and TRBJ1-2; 10 bases align to TRBD1. V trimming: 4 bases; J trimming: 5 bases; junction bases outside the gene matches: 10. The CDR3 spans 16 residues. CDR1 and CDR2 (germline): MNHEY, SVGAGI. CDR3 residues: CASSSPGGQGKYGYTF. Here the CDR3 DNA reads TGTGCCAGCAGTTCCCCCGGGGGACAGGGGAAGTATGGCTACACCTTC.

This chain links TRBV19 with TRBJ2-7, with 9 positions matching TRBD2. The CDR3 runs 19 residues. CDR1 is LNHDA and CDR2 is SQIVND in the germline V gene (reference sequence). V was pared by 5 bases and J by 5 bases, with 22 bases of the junction left unmatched. CDR3 amino acids: CASSPRGSGRFPSGHEQYF. DNA of the CDR3: TGTGCCAGTAGTCCTCGAGGTAGCGGGAGATTTCCGTCGGGCCACGAGCAGTACTTC. The variable domain in full, completed from reference TRBV19 and TRBJ2-7, reads DGGITQSPKYLFRKEGQNVTLSCEQNLNHDAMYWYRQDPGQGLRLIYYSQIVNDFQKGDIAEGYSVSREKKESFPLTVTSAQKNPTAFYLCASSPRGSGRFPSGHEQYFGPGTRLTVT.

The J gene is TRBJ2-7, the V gene TRBV2; 10 nucleotides line up with TRBD1. V shed 8 bases, J shed 2 bases, and the junction held 6 bases outside the gene matches. This CDR3 has 14 amino acids. In germline, CDR1 is SNHLY, CDR2 FYNNEI. In DNA form, the CDR3 reads TGTGCCAGCCAGCGGGACAGGGGACCCTACGAGCAGTACTTC. Translating gives CASQRDRGPYEQYF.

A single count supports this clone. The chain recombines TRBV7-9 with TRBJ2-5, with a tentative D call TRBD1 (5 bases). The germline V and J ends were trimmed by 0 bases and 4 bases, with 6 bases remaining between them. This CDR3 has 13 residues. Germline V CDR1 and CDR2: SEHNR, FQNEAQ (reference sequence). The CDR3 loop reads CASSLAGAETQYF. CDR3 coding DNA: TGTGCCAGCAGCTTAGCAGGGGCAGAGACCCAGTACTTC.

The J gene is TRBJ1-3, the V gene TRBV18; D is ambiguous. The germline CDR1 and CDR2 sequences are KGHSH and LQKENI. The germline V and J ends were trimmed by 0 bases and 4 bases, with 7 bases remaining between them. CDR3 length: 14 amino acids. The CDR3 nucleotides read TGTGCCAGCTCACCACCGAACGAGGGAAACACCATATATTTT. The encoded protein is CASSPPNEGNTIYF.

V usage is TRBV27 and J usage is TRBJ2-7; 8 nucleotides line up with TRBD2. Germline assignment: CDR1 MNHEY and CDR2 SMNVEV (reference sequence). J lost 3 bases, V lost 2 bases, and 6 bases had no gene match. The CDR3 consists of 15 residues. As DNA, the CDR3 is TGTGCCAGCAGTTTAACTAGCGGACATGTCTACGAGCAGTACTTC. This translates into CASSLTSGHVYEQYF.

V usage is TRBV11-2 and J usage is TRBJ2-1, with 11 bases matching TRBD2. V lost 8 bases, J lost 3 bases, and 3 bases stayed unmatched. Germline V gives CDR1 SGHAT, CDR2 FQNNGV. The CDR3 is 14 residues long. CDR3 loop: CASEGTSGYNEQFF. The DNA of the CDR3 is TGTGCCAGCGAAGGGACTAGCGGCTACAATGAGCAGTTCTTC.

The rearrangement links TRBV21-1 to TRBJ2-7; the table's D call, TRBD2, was not checked against the DNA. TRBV21-1 is marked as a pseudogene. This CDR3 is built from 12 residues. CDR3 sequence: CASLGIQYEQYF. The CDR3 DNA reads as TGTGCCAGCCTAGGAATACAATACGAGCAGTACTTC.

V gene TRBV5-1 combines with J gene TRBJ2-1; 14 bases fit TRBD2. The germline V gene has CDR1 SGHRS and CDR2 YFSETQ. The CDR3 contains 17 residues. The J segment lost 12 bases and the V segment lost 3 bases, leaving 14 bases of the junction unmatched. As DNA, the CDR3 is TGCGCCAGCAGCTCGGGACTAGCGGGAGAAAGAGAACGGATGCAGTTCTTC. This encodes CASSSGLAGERERMQFF.